The source of this T cell receptor (beta chain) is a study of blood T cell repertoires in COVID-19. Study overall: COVID-19 samples collected from the United States, Italy and Spain covered acute and convalescent phases. PBMCs, B-cell-depleted T cells, or T cells provided the cDNA or gDNA that made up the material.

Trimming removed 2 bases at V and 4 bases at J, with 11 bases between. Germline loops: CDR1 WNHNN, CDR2 SYGVQD (reference sequence). The CDR3 spans 14 residues. Per the original data handling: Amplification of reference gene primers provided the estimated nucleated cell counts. Clones were read by immunoSEQ multiplex PCR, and TCRdb kept only the in-frame ones, dropping some. V and J calls and clone size are as listed in that table; D and trimming were resolved from the DNA. Of about 170,000 clones in the sample, approximately 90% were seen once. Specimen: peripheral blood. V is TRBV10-1 and J is TRBJ2-5, with D perhaps TRBD2 (5 bases). The receptor was isolated from a man between 18 and 29 years old with active or convalescent COVID-19. CDR3 loop: CASSENGLPETQYF. The CDR3 nucleotides are TGCGCCAGCAGTGAGAATGGACTCCCAGAGACCCAGTACTTC.